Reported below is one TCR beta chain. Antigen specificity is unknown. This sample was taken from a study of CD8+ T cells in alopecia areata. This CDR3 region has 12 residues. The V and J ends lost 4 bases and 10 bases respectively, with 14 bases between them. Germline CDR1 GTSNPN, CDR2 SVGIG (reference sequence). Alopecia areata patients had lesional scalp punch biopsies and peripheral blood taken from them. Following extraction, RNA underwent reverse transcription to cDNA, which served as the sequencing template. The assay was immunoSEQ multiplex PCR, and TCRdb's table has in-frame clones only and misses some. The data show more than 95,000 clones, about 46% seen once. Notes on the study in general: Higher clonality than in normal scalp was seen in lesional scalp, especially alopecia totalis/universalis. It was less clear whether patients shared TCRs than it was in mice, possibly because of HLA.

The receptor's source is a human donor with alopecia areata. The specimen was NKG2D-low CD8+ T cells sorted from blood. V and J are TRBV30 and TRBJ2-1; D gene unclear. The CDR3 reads CAWTLDSREQFF. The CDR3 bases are TGTGCCTGGACCCTCGACTCGAGGGAGCAGTTCTTC.